Sequencing of this T cell receptor beta chain was carried out in a study of blood T cell repertoires in COVID-19. The germline V gene has CDR1 SGHNT and CDR2 YENEEA. This CDR3 has 12 residues. The V end was cut by 5 bases, the J end by 0 bases, with 4 bases between. As originally analysed: From reference gene primer amplification, estimates of nucleated cell counts were derived. Here immunoSEQ multiplex PCR was the method, and the copy in TCRdb shows in-frame clones only, minus some. V and J calls and clone size come straight from that table; D and trimming were deduced from the DNA. The sample includes around 190,000 clones, roughly 84% of them seen just once.

V is TRBV11-3 and J is TRBJ1-2; D remains ambiguous. Sequenced input: peripheral blood. This TCR came from a woman older than 75 with acute or convalescent COVID-19. In DNA, the CDR3 is TGTGCCAGCAGCGCGTCTAACTATGGCTACACCTTC. Its translation is CASSASNYGYTF.